This T cell receptor (beta chain) is drawn from a study of OX40 agonist ivuxolimab in advanced cancers. Overall study context: The mean age was approximately 60 years, ranging from roughly 23 to 80, with 80% to 85% of participants male. Study-level results: Some nonresponders likewise displayed low normalized T-cell clonal expansion. The expanded peripheral T cells' antigen specificity was not determined. CD8+ T cells averaged more expanded clones than CD4+.

The CDR3 covers 13 residues. Germline CDR1 is KGHSH and CDR2 is LQKENI. Trimming pared 3 bases from V and 2 bases from J, leaving 7 bases between. Generated by immunoSEQ multiplex PCR, the TCRdb table keeps only in-frame clones and is missing some. The sample comprises 83,000 or so clones, around 80% of which are singletons, and 1.5% to 2% rests with the top ten. Comment on this clone: Antigen: not known.

The rearrangement joins TRBV18 to TRBJ1-2; D is uncertain. This material consisted of CD4+ or CD8+ T cells sorted from blood, taken in a trial of the OX40 agonist ivuxolimab. The receptor was derived from an adult with an advanced solid tumor such as melanoma, head and neck, liver or kidney cancer. This CDR3 reads CASSPPANYGYTF. In nucleotides, the CDR3 is TGTGCCAGCTCACCCCCCGCGAACTATGGCTACACCTTC.